The entry below describes one TCR beta chain. Its matching antigen is unknown. Only in-frame clones appear in the TCRdb table, and some are missing; sequencing was by immunoSEQ multiplex PCR. The data show about 19,000 clones, around 85% seen once. These data come from a study of ipilimumab plus nivolumab after autologous stem cell transplantation. V gave up 3 bases and J gave up 8 bases; unmatched junction bases: 10. From germline, CDR1 is MGHDK and CDR2 SYGVNS. The CDR3 is 16 residues long. Study conclusions and caveats: Per the authors, repertoire, Treg and microbiota data justify further study.

Sequencing was performed on PBMCs, taken in a trial of ipilimumab plus nivolumab as post-transplant consolidation. The chain joins TRBV25-1 to TRBJ1-6, with 7 nucleotides matching TRBD1. The source of this sequence is a male donor with diffuse large B-cell lymphoma. In DNA, the CDR3 is TGTGCCAGCAGTGATTGGGGACAGCGTTCGGATTCACCCCTCCACTTT. This translates into CASSDWGQRSDSPLHF.